The 25 T cell receptor beta chains listed next were all sequenced from one sample in a study of T cell repertoires in cytomegalovirus infection. One entry per CDR3 protein results from TCRdb running MiXCR on the reads. The table shows some 700,000 distinct CDR3 sequences, with under 40% occurring only once. Sequences were obtained from PBMCs. The receptors derive from a human donor in good health (CMV status not recorded). Some clones in this sample may be carry-over from other donors' samples.

This chain connects TRBV12-3 or TRBV12-4 to TRBJ1-4; TRBD1 might be the D (6 bases). Trimming left V 8 bases short and J 2 bases short, with 18 bases between. CDR3 size: 16 residues. DNA for the CDR3: TGTGCCAGCGGTCACTCTAGGGGGGGCACTAATGAAAAACTGTTTTTT. Translated, it gives CASGHSRGGTNEKLFF.

This clonotype was detected only a few times. The genes are TRBV7-8 and TRBJ2-3, with 12 nucleotides matching TRBD2. Germline V gene data show CDR1 as SGHVS and CDR2 as FQNEAQ. Losses at the gene ends were 3 bases for V and 1 base for J; bases not matched to a gene: 11. There are 19 residues in the CDR3. The CDR3 region has the DNA TGTGCCAGCAGCTTGTACCTAGCGGGGGGGAGTCCGGGCACAGATACGCAGTATTTT. This encodes CASSLYLAGGSPGTDTQYF. The whole variable domain, filled in from reference TRBV7-8 and TRBJ2-3, reads GAGVSQSPRYKVAKRGQDVALRCDPISGHVSLFWYQQALGQGPEFLTYFQNEAQLDKSGLPSDRFFAERPEGSVSTLKIQRTQQEDSAVYLCASSLYLAGGSPGTDTQYFGPGTRLTVL.

The CDR3 sequence: CASSLWDRGRVNQPQHF. The DNA for the CDR3 is TGTGCCAGCAGTTTATGGGACAGGGGGCGAGTAAATCAGCCCCAGCATTTT. The rearrangement uses TRBV28 and TRBJ1-5, with 11 bases lining up with TRBD1. Germline CDR1 reads MDHEN; CDR2 reads SYDVKM. V was clipped by 0 bases and J by 4 bases; unmatched bases: 5. This CDR3 contains 17 residues.

J is TRBJ2-1 and V is TRBV19; TRBD2 matches at 9 bases. Germline V gene data show CDR1 as LNHDA and CDR2 as SQIVND (reference sequence). Unmatched junction bases numbered 7, after V lost 9 bases and J lost 1 base. The CDR3 contains 15 residues. The CDR3, as DNA: TGTGCCAGCCGGCTTAGCGGGAGTTCCTACAATGAGCAGTTCTTC. Amino acid sequence: CASRLSGSSYNEQFF.

The V gene is TRBV5-1, the J gene TRBJ2-1; 11 nucleotides agree with TRBD2. Germline V gene sequence: CDR1 SGHRS, CDR2 YFSETQ. There are 16 residues in the CDR3. Trimming removed 4 bases from V and 7 bases from J; junction bases left unmatched: 10. The CDR3 sequence is CASSPALAGGKNEQFF. The DNA for the CDR3 is TGCGCCAGCAGCCCCGCTCTAGCGGGAGGTAAGAATGAGCAGTTCTTC.

This clonotype has at least ten counts. The V and J genes are TRBV7-8 and TRBJ1-4, with unresolved D. CDR3 length: 16 amino acids. Trimming pared 2 bases from V and 3 bases from J, leaving 13 bases between. The germline CDR1 and CDR2 sequences are SGHVS and FQNEAQ. Here the CDR3 DNA reads TGTGCCAGCAGCTTATTACGAGTTTTGGCTAATGAAAAACTGTTTTTT. Encoded protein: CASSLLRVLANEKLFF.

The chain employs TRBV2 and TRBJ1-5; unclear D gene. Germline CDR1 reads SNHLY; CDR2 reads FYNNEI. The CDR3 is 14 residues long. V was pared by 1 base and J by 8 bases, with 12 bases between. CDR3 bases: TGTGCCAGCAGTGAAGTTTCCCAGACGGAGCCCCAGCATTTT. It specifies CASSEVSQTEPQHF.

This clonotype occurred once. The rearrangement links TRBV11-1 to TRBJ1-5, with D maybe TRBD1 (6 bases). There are 15 residues in the CDR3. Trimming removed 5 bases at V and 2 bases at J, with 13 bases between. Germline values: CDR1 SGHAT, CDR2 FQDESV (reference sequence). DNA for the CDR3: TGTGCCAGCAGCCCAGGGGACGGGGGCAATCAGCCCCAGCATTTT. Protein product: CASSPGDGGNQPQHF.

This clonotype was seen many times. V is TRBV7-8 and J is TRBJ2-1; a possible D gene is TRBD2 (5 bases). CDR1 and CDR2 (germline): SGHVS, FQNEAQ. CDR3 length: 14 residues. V shed 5 bases and J shed 1 base, with 9 bases lying between them. This CDR3 is CASSPAGSYNEQFF. In nucleotides, the CDR3 is TGTGCCAGCAGCCCTGCGGGTTCCTACAATGAGCAGTTCTTC.

This clonotype came up a few times. The chain couples TRBV7-6 to TRBJ2-7; TRBD1 is a possible D gene (6 bases). This CDR3 is built from 13 residues. CDR1 is SGHVS and CDR2 is FNYEAQ in the germline V gene. V was clipped by 2 bases and J by 6 bases, with 11 bases between them. CDR3 sequence: CASSLKTGSEQYF. Here the CDR3 DNA reads TGTGCCAGCAGCTTAAAAACAGGGTCCGAGCAGTACTTC.

There are many counts of this clonotype. The chain joins TRBV6-2 or TRBV6-3 to TRBJ2-1, with D tentatively TRBD2 (7 bases). This CDR3 region has 17 residues. V lost 2 bases and J 2 bases, leaving 16 bases between the germline ends. Germline V gene sequence: CDR1 MNHEY, CDR2 SVGEGT. CDR3 sequence: CASSYRSFGGPYNEQFF. CDR3 DNA: TGTGCCAGCAGTTACCGGTCTTTCGGGGGGCCCTACAATGAGCAGTTCTTC.

As to this clonotype: Relative to the germline gene, one junction end is altered; a read error may explain this. The gene calls are TRBV12-3 or TRBV12-4 and TRBJ1-1, with D possibly matching TRBD1 (6 bases). CDR3 length equals 15 residues. The CDR3 bases are TGTGCCAGCAGTCCCGGGAGACAGGTTAACACTGAAGATTTCTTT. Amino acids: CASSPGRQVNTEDFF.

For the CDR3, the DNA is TGTGCCAGCAGCTTTTCCGCGGGACTAACGACCCGAGGGAACATTCAGTACTTC. Amino acids: CASSFSAGLTTRGNIQYF. The chain has TRBV7-6 and TRBJ2-4, with TRBD2 matching 7 bases. The V segment lost 3 bases and the J segment 7 bases; nucleotides outside the gene matches: 18. The CDR3 has 18 residues. The germline CDR1 and CDR2 sequences are SGHVS and FNYEAQ.

The J gene is TRBJ1-2, the V gene TRBV4-1; 7 bases agree with TRBD1. The CDR3 spans 20 residues. The ends lost 0 bases at V and 3 bases at J; junction bases unmatched: 19. The V gene's germline CDR1 is MGHRA and CDR2 YSYEKL. The CDR3 DNA reads TGCGCCAGCAGCCAAGACGGACTCGGACAGGAACGCCGTCCGGACTATGGCTACACCTTC. Translated, it gives CASSQDGLGQERRPDYGYTF.

This chain joins TRBV29-1 and TRBJ1-2; no firm D call. CDR3 length equals 12 residues. Per the germline V gene, CDR1 is SQVTM and CDR2 is ANQGSEA. V dropped 5 bases and J dropped 3 bases, with 10 bases sitting between them. CDR3 residues: CSVTFGDYGYTF. The CDR3 bases are TGCAGCGTTACATTCGGGGACTATGGCTACACCTTC.

A few counts support this clonotype. The J gene is TRBJ1-5, the V gene TRBV28; D perhaps matches TRBD1 (5 bases). CDR1 and CDR2 from the germline V gene are MDHEN and SYDVKM. The V and J ends lost 7 bases and 7 bases respectively, with 17 bases between them. The length of the CDR3 is 14 residues. CDR3 bases: TGTGCCAGCACCTCTGAGGGGTTGCGACAGCCCCAGCATTTT. This encodes CASTSEGLRQPQHF.

The gene calls are TRBV7-2 and TRBJ1-4, with no clear D. The CDR3 covers 15 residues. Trimming left V 8 bases short and J 0 bases short, with 13 bases between. Per the germline V gene, CDR1 is SGHTA and CDR2 is FQGNSA. DNA for the CDR3: TGTGCCAGCGGCATAGGGAAGACAACTAATGAAAAACTGTTTTTT. As protein: CASGIGKTTNEKLFF. Full variable domain (rest looked up from reference TRBV7-2 and TRBJ1-4): GAGVSQSPSNKVTEKGKDVELRCDPISGHTALYWYRQSLGQGLEFLIYFQGNSAPDKSGLPSDRFSAERTGGSVSTLTIQRTQQEDSAVYLCASGIGKTTNEKLFFGSGTQLSVL.

This sequence joins TRBV6-2 or TRBV6-3 and TRBJ2-1; D might be TRBD2 (6 bases). The CDR3 spans 15 residues. Germline V lookup: CDR1 MNHEY, CDR2 SVGEGT. Between the trimmed V and J ends, which lost 8 bases and 5 bases, there was a span of 19 bases. The CDR3 DNA reads as TGTGCCAGCGGGGGGTTAGGACTACGCGACAATGAGCAGTTCTTC. Encoded protein: CASGGLGLRDNEQFF.

Remarks on this clonotype: The CDR3 ends on some other residue instead of the conserved phenylalanine or tryptophan, so this is likely a read error. This sequence joins TRBV20-1 and TRBJ1-2; maybe TRBD1 (6 bases). The germline V gene encodes CDR1 DFQATT and CDR2 SNEGSKA (reference sequence). The CDR3 totals 16 residues. V lost 1 base and J lost 3, with 18 bases in between. This chain's CDR3 is CSARGGDGGHDYGYTL. In nucleotides, the CDR3 is TGCAGTGCTAGAGGGGGGGACGGGGGGCACGACTATGGCTACACCTTA.

V gene TRBV5-1 combines with J gene TRBJ1-1; no definite D call. CDR1 and CDR2 from the germline V gene are SGHRS and YFSETQ. V lost 2 bases and J 1 base, leaving 15 bases between the germline ends. There are 16 residues in the CDR3. The CDR3: CASSFTLKSSNTEAFF. The DNA of the CDR3 is TGCGCCAGCAGCTTTACACTAAAGAGCTCGAACACTGAAGCTTTCTTT.

This clonotype was counted a few times. The chain joins TRBV2 to TRBJ2-7, with a weak D call TRBD2 (7 bases). The CDR3 loop spans 15 amino acids. V lost 4 bases, J lost 3 bases, and 16 bases lay in between. CDR1 and CDR2 (germline): SNHLY, FYNNEI. CDR3 sequence reads: CASSGGGASYYEQYF. In DNA form, the CDR3 reads TGTGCCAGCAGTGGGGGGGGGGCCTCCTACTACGAGCAGTACTTC.

This sequence joins TRBV12-3 or TRBV12-4 and TRBJ1-1; tentatively, D is TRBD1 (5 bases). The CDR3 spans 13 residues. Between the trimmed V and J ends, which lost 6 bases and 1 base, there was a span of 9 bases. The CDR3 DNA reads TGTGCCAGCAGGGGGGACCAGAACACTGAAGCTTTCTTT. This codes for CASRGDQNTEAFF.

This clonotype was detected a few times. The gene calls are TRBV7-9 and TRBJ1-4, with D hard to call. Germline CDR1 and CDR2: SEHNR and FQNEAQ (reference sequence). This CDR3 region has 14 residues. V dropped 2 bases and J dropped 6 bases, with 10 bases sitting between them. The CDR3 nucleotides are TGTGCCAGCAGCTTATGGGGTCTTGATGAAAAACTGTTTTTT. Its translation is CASSLWGLDEKLFF.

This clonotype has just one count. The V and J genes are TRBV28 and TRBJ2-3, with 10 bases lining up with TRBD2. This CDR3 spans 15 amino acids. Germline CDR1 MDHEN, CDR2 SYDVKM. V was pared by 3 bases and J by 7 bases, with 7 bases of the junction left unmatched. The CDR3 nucleotides read TGTGCCAGCAGTTTCAGCGGGGGGGCCTCAAATACGCAGTATTTT. Translation: CASSFSGGASNTQYF.

This clonotype was seen once. The rearrangement links TRBV6-1 to TRBJ2-3; D may be TRBD1 or TRBD2 (5 bases each). The CDR3 consists of 14 residues. The V end lost 10 bases, the J end lost 3 bases, and 17 bases lay between the germline ends. Germline loops: CDR1 MNHNS, CDR2 SASEGT. The CDR3 reads CATPRGSQTDTQYF. CDR3 nucleotides: TGTGCCACCCCGAGGGGCAGCCAGACAGATACGCAGTATTTT.